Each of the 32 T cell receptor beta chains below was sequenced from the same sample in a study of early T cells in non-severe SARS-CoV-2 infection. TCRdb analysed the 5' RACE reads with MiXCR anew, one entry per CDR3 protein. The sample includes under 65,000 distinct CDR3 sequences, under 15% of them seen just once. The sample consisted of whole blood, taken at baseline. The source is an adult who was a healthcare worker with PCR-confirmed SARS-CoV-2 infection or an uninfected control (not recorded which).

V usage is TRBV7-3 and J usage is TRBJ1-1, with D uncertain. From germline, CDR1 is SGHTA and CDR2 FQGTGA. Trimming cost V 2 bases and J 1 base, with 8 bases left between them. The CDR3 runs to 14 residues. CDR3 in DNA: TGTGCCAGCAGCTTATCCGGACGGAACACTGAAGCTTTCTTT. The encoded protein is CASSLSGRNTEAFF. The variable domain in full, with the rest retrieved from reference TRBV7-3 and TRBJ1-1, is GAGVSQTPSNKVTEKGKYVELRCDPISGHTALYWYRQSLGQGPEFLIYFQGTGAADDSGLPNDRFFAVRPEGSVSTLKIQRTERGDSAVYLCASSLSGRNTEAFFGQGTRLTVV.

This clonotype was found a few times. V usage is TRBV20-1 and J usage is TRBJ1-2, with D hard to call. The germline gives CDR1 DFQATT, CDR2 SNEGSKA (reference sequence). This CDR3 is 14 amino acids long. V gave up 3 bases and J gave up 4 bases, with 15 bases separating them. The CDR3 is CSASYPQPPYGYTF. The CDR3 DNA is TGCAGTGCTAGTTACCCCCAACCCCCCTATGGCTACACCTTC.

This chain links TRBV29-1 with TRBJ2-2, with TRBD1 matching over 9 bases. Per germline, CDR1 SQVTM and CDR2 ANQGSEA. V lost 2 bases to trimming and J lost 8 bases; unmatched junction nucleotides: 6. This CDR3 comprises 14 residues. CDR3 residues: CSVEHRGRIGELFF. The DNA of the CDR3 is TGCAGCGTTGAACACAGGGGGCGGATTGGGGAGCTGTTTTTT.

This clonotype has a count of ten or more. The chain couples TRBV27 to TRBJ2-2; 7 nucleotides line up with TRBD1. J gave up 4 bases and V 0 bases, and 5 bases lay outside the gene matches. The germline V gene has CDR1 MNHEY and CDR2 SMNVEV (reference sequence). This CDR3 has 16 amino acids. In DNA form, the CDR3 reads TGTGCCAGCAGTTTATCAGGGGGCCACCGCACCGGGGAGCTGTTTTTT. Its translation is CASSLSGGHRTGELFF.

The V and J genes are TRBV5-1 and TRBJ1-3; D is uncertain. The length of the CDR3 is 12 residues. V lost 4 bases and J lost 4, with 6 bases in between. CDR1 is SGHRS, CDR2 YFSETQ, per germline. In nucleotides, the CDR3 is TGCGCCAGCAGCACCGACGGAAACACCATATATTTT. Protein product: CASSTDGNTIYF.

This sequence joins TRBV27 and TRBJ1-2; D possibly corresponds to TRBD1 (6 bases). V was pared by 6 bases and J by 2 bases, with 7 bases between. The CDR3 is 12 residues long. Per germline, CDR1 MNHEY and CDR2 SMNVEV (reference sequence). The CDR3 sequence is CASSTGNYGYTF. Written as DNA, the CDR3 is TGTGCCAGCAGCACAGGGAACTATGGCTACACCTTC.

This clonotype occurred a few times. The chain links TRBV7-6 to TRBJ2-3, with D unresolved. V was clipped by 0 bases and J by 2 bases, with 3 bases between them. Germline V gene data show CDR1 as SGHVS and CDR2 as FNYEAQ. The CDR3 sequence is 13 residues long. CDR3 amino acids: CASSLAITDTQYF. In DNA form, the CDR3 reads TGTGCCAGCAGCTTAGCAATCACAGATACGCAGTATTTT.

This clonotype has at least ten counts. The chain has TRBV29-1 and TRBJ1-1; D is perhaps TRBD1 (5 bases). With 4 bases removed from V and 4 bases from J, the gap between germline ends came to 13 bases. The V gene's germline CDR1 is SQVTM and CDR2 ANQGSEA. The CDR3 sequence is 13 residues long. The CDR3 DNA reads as TGCAGCGTTGTTCGGGGGGGTCCCACTGAAGCTTTCTTT. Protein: CSVVRGGPTEAFF.

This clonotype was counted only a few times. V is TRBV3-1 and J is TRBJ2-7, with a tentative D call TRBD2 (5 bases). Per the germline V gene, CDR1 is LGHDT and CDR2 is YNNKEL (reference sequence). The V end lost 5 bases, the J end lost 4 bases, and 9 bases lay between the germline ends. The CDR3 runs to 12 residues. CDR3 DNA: TGTGCCAGCAGCAATAGCGTTTACGAGCAGTACTTC. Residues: CASSNSVYEQYF.

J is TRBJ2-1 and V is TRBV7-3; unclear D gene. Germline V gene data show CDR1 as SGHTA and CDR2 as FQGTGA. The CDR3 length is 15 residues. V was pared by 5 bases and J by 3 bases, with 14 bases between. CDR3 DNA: TGTGCCAGCAGCGCCGGCCCTCAAGTCTACAATGAGCAGTTCTTC. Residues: CASSAGPQVYNEQFF.

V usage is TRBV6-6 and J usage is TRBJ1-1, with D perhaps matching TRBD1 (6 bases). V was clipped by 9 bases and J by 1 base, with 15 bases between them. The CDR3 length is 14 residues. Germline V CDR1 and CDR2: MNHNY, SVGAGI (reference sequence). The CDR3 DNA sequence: TGTGCCAGTTACTCCTCGGACAGGAACACTGAAGCTTTCTTT. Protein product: CASYSSDRNTEAFF.

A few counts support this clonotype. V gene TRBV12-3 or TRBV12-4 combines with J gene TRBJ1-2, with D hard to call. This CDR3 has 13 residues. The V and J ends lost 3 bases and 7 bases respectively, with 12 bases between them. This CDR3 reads CASSLQPGLGYTF. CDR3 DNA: TGTGCCAGCAGTTTGCAGCCCGGGCTTGGCTACACCTTC.

CDR3 bases: TGTGCCAGCAGTTACGGGGGGGCTGGGAACAATGAGCAGTTCTTC. This translates into CASSYGGAGNNEQFF. The V gene is TRBV6-2 or TRBV6-3, the J gene TRBJ2-1; D may be TRBD2 (7 bases). The CDR3 contains 15 residues. V lost 2 bases to trimming and J lost 5 bases, with 13 bases between them. Germline assignment: CDR1 MNHEY and CDR2 SVGEGT.

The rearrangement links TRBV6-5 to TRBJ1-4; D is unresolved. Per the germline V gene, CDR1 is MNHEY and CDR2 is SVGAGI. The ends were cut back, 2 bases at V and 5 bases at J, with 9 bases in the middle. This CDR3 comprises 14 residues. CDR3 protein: CASSYLDGNEKLFF. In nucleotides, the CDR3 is TGTGCCAGCAGTTACCTGGATGGCAATGAAAAACTGTTTTTT.

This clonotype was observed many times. The CDR3 here is CASSSGGLAFNEQFF. The CDR3 nucleotides are TGTGCCAGCTCCTCTGGGGGACTAGCGTTCAATGAGCAGTTCTTC. This chain links TRBV6-2 or TRBV6-3 with TRBJ2-1, with 10 bases that match TRBD2. Germline V CDR1 and CDR2: MNHEY, SVGEGT. The CDR3 covers 15 residues. V dropped 8 bases and J dropped 6; count of bases not matched to a gene: 10.

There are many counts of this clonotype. This chain's CDR3 is CASSQDPAGTYEQYF. For the CDR3, the DNA is TGTGCCAGCAGCCAAGATCCAGCGGGGACCTACGAGCAGTACTTC. This chain uses TRBV3-1 with TRBJ2-7; TRBD2 agrees at 7 bases. J gave up 2 bases and V 0 bases, and 4 bases lay outside the gene matches. From germline, CDR1 is LGHDT and CDR2 YNNKEL (reference sequence). The CDR3 totals 15 residues.

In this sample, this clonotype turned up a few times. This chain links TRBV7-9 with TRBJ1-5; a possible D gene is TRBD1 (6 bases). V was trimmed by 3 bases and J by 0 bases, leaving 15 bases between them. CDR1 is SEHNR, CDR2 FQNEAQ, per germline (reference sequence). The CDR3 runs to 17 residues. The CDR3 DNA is TGTGCCAGCAGCTTTACCCTAGGACAGTATAGCAATCAGCCCCAGCATTTT. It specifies CASSFTLGQYSNQPQHF.

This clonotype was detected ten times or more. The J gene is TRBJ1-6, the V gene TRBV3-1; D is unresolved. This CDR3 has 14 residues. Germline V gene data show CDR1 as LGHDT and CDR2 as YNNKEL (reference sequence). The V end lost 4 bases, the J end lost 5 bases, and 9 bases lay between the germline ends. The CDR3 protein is CASSLSADNSPLHF. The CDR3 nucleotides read TGTGCCAGCAGCCTGTCAGCCGATAATTCACCCCTCCACTTT.

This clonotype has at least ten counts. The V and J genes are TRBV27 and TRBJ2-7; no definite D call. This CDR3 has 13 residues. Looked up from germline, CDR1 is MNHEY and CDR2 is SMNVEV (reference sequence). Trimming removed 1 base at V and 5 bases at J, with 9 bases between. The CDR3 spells CASSLWRGDEQYF. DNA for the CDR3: TGTGCCAGCAGTTTATGGCGCGGCGACGAGCAGTACTTC.

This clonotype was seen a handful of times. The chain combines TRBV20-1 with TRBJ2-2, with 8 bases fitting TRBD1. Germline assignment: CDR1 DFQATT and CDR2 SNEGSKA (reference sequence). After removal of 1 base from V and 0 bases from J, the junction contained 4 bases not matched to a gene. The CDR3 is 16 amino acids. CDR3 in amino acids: CSARGDRHANTGELFF. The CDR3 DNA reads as TGCAGTGCTAGAGGGGACAGGCACGCGAACACCGGGGAGCTGTTTTTT.

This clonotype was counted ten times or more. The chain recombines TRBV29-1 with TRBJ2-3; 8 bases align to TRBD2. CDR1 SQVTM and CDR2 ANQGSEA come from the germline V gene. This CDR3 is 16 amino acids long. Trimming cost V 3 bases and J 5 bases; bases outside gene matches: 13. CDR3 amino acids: CSVDDRRGLVQDTQYF. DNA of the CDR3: TGCAGCGTTGACGACCGGAGGGGACTAGTGCAAGATACGCAGTATTTT.

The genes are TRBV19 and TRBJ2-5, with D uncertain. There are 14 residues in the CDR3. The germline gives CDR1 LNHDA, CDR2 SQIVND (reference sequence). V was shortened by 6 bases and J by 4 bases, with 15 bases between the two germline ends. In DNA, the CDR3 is TGTGCCAGTAGAACGTCAGGAAGAGGAGAGACCCAGTACTTC. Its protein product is CASRTSGRGETQYF.

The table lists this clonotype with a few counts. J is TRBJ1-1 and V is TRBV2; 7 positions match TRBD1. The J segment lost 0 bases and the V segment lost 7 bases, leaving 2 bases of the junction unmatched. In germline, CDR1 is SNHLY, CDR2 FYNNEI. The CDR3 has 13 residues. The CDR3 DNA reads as TGTGCCAGCACCGGACAGGTGAACACTGAAGCTTTCTTT. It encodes CASTGQVNTEAFF.

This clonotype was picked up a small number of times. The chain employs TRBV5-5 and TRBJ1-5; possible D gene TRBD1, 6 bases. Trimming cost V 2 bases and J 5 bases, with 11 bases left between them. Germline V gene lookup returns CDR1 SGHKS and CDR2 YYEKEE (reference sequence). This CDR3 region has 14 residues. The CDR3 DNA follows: TGTGCCAGCAGCTTAACTACAGGGTATCAGCCCCAGCATTTT. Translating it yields CASSLTTGYQPQHF. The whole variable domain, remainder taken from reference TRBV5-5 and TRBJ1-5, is DAGVTQSPTHLIKTRGQQVTLRCSPISGHKSVSWYQQVLGQGPQFIFQYYEKEERGRGNFPDRFSARQFPNYSSELNVNALLLGDSALYLCASSLTTGYQPQHFGDGTRLSIL.

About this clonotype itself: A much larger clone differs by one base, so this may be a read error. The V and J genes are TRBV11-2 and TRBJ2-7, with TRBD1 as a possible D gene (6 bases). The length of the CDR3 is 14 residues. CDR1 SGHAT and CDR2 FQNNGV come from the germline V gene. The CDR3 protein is CASSLGGQLYEQNF. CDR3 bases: TGTGCCAGCAGCTTAGGAGGACAGCTTTACGAGCAGAACTTC.

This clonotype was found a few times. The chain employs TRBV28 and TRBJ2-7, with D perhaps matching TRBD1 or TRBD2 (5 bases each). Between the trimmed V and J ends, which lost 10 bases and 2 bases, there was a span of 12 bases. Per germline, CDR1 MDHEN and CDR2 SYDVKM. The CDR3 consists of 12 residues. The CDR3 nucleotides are TGTGCCACCCGGGACGTCACCTACGAGCAGTACTTC. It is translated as CATRDVTYEQYF.

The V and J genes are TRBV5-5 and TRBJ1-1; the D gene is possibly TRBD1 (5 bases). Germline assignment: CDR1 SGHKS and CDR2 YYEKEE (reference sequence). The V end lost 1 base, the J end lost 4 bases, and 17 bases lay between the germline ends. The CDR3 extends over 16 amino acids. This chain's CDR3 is CASSLLGGTGLTEAFF. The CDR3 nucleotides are TGTGCCAGCAGCTTGCTGGGGGGGACCGGTCTCACTGAAGCTTTCTTT.

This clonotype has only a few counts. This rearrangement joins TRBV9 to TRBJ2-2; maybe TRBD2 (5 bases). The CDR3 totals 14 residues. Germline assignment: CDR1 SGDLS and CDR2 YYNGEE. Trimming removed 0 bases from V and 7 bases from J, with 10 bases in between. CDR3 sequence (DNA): TGTGCCAGCAGCGTAGTCGGGGAGAACGGGGAGCTGTTTTTT. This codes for CASSVVGENGELFF.

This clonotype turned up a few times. DNA for the CDR3: TGTGCCAGCAGCCCCACAGGGATTGGGGAAAAACTGTTTTTT. As protein: CASSPTGIGEKLFF. J is TRBJ1-4 and V is TRBV7-6, with D tentatively TRBD1 (6 bases). V gave up 5 bases and J gave up 8 bases, with 15 bases separating them. The CDR3 contains 14 residues. The germline V gene has CDR1 SGHVS and CDR2 FNYEAQ. Full variable domain (missing parts from reference TRBV7-6 and TRBJ1-4): GAGVSQSPRYKVTKRGQDVALRCDPISGHVSLYWYRQALGQGPEFLTYFNYEAQQDKSGLPNDRFSAERPEGSISTLTIQRTEQRDSAMYRCASSPTGIGEKLFFGSGTQLSVL.

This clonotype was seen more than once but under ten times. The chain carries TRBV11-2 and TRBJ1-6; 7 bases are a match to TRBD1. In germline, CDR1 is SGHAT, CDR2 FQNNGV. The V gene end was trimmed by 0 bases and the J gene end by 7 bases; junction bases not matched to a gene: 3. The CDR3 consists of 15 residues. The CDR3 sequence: CASSLDGTANSPLHF. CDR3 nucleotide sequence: TGTGCCAGCAGCTTAGACGGGACAGCAAATTCACCCCTCCACTTT.

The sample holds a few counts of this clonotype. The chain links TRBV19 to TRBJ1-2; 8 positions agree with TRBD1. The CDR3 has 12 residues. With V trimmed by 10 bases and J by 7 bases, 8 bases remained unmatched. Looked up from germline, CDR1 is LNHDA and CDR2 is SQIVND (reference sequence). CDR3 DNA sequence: TGTGCCACCACGACAGGGGACTTTGGCTACACCTTC. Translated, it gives CATTTGDFGYTF.

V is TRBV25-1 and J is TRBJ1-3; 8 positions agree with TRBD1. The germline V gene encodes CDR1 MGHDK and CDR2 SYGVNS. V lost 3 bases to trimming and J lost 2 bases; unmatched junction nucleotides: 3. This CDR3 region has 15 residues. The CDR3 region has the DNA TGTGCCAGCAGTGACCCGGGACAGGCTGGAAACACCATATATTTT. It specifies CASSDPGQAGNTIYF. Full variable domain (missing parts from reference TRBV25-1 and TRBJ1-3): EADIYQTPRYLVIGTGKKITLECSQTMGHDKMYWYQQDPGMELHLIHYSYGVNSTEKGDLSSESTVSRIRTEHFPLTLESARPSHTSQYLCASSDPGQAGNTIYFGEGSWLTVV.